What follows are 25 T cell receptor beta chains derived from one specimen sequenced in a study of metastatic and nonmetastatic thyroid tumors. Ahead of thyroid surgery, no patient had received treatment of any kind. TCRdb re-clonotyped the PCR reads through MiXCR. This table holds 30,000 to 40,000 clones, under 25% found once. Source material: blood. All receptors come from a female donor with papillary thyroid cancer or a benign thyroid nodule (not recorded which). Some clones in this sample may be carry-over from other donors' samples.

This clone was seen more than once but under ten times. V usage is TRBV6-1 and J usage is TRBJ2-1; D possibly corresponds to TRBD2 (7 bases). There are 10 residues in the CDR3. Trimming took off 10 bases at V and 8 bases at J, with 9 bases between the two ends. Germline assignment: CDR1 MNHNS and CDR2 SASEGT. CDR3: CATGGDEQFF. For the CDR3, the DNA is TGTGCCACGGGGGGCGATGAGCAGTTCTTC.

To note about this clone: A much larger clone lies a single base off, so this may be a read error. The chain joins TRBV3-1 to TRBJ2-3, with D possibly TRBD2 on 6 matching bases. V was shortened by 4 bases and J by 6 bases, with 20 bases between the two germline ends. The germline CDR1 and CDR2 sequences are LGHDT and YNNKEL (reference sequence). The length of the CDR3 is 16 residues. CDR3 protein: CASSLRHGGGSDTQYF. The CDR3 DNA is TGTGCCAGCAGCCTACGACACGGGGGAGGTTCCGATACGCAGTATTTT.

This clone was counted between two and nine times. In DNA, the CDR3 is TGTGCCAGCAGCCGTGACCCGGGACAACTCTATTACTACACCTTC. Residues: CASSRDPGQLYYYTF. V gene TRBV6-1 combines with J gene TRBJ1-2; tentative D call: TRBD1 (6 bases). The CDR3 is made up of 15 amino acids. The ends were cut back, 6 bases at V and 10 bases at J, with 24 bases in the middle. CDR1 MNHNS and CDR2 SASEGT come from the germline V gene.

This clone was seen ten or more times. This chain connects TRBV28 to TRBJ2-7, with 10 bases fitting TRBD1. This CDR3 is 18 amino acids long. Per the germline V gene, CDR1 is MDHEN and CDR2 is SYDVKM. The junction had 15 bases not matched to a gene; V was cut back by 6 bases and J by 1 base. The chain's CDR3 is CASSLTGTGAFPSYEQYF. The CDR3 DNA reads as TGTGCCAGCAGCTTGACCGGGACAGGGGCCTTTCCTTCCTACGAGCAGTACTTC.

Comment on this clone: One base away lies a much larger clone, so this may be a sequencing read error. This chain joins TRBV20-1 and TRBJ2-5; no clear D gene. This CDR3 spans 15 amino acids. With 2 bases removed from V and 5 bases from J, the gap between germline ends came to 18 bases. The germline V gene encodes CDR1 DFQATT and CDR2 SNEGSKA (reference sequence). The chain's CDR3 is CSARKVIRAVETQYF. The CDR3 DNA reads TGCAGTGCTAGAAAAGTCATAAGGGCGGTTGAGACCCAGTACTTC.

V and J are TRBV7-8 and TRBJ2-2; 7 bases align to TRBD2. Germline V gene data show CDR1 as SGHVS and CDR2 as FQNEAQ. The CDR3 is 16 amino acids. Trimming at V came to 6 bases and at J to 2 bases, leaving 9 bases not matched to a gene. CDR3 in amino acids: CASSYQTSPNTGELFF. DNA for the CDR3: TGTGCCAGCAGTTACCAGACTAGCCCTAACACCGGGGAGCTGTTTTTT.

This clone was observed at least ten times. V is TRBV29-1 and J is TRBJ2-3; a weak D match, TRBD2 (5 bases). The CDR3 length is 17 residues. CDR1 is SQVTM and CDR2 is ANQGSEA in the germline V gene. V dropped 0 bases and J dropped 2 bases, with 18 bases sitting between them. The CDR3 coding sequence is TGCAGCGTTGAAGATCTATCGGACTTGAAGAACACAGATACGCAGTATTTT. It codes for CSVEDLSDLKNTDTQYF.

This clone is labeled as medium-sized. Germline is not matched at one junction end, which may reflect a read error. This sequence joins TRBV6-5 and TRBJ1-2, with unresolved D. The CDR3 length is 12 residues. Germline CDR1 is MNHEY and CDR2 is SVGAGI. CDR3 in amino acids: CASSYPDGSSSF. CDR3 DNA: TGTGCCAGCAGTTACCCGGACGGGAGTTCTTCGTTC.

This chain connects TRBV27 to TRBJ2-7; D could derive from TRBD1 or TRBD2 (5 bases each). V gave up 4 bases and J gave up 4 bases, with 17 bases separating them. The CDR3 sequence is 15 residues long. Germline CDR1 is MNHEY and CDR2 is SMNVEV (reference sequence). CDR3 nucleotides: TGTGCCAGCAGTTCTCTCCCGGGACGACAATACGAGCAGTACTTC. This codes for CASSSLPGRQYEQYF.

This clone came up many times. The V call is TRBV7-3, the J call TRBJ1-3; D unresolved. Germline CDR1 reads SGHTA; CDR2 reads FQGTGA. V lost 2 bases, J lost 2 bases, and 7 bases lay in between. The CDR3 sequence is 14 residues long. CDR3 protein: CASSLDGAGNTIYF. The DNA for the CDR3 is TGTGCCAGCAGCTTAGACGGGGCTGGAAACACCATATATTTT.

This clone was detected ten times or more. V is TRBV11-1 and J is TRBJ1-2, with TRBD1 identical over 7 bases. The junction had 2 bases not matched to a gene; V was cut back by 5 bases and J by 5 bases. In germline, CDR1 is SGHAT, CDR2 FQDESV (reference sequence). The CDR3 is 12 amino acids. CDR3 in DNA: TGTGCCAGCAGCCTACAGGGGTATGGCTACACCTTC. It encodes CASSLQGYGYTF.

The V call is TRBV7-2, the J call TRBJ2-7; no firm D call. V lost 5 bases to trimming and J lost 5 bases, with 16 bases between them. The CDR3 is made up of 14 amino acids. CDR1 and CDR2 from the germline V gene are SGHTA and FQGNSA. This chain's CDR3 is CASSPPSGPHEQYF. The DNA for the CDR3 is TGTGCCAGCAGCCCCCCCTCCGGGCCCCACGAGCAGTACTTC.

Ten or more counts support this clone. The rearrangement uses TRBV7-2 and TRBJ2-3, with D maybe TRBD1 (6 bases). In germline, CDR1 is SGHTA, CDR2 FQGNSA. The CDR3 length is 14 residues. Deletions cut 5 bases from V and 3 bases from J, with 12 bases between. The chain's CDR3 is CASSQIQGTDTQYF. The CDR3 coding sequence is TGTGCCAGCAGCCAAATACAGGGAACAGATACGCAGTATTTT.

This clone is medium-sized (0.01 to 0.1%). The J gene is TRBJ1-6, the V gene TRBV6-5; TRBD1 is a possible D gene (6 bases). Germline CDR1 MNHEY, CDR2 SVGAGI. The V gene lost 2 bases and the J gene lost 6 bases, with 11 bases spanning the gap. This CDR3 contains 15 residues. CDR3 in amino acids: CASSYEGVGNSPLHF. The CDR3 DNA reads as TGTGCCAGCAGTTACGAGGGGGTGGGTAATTCACCCCTCCACTTT.

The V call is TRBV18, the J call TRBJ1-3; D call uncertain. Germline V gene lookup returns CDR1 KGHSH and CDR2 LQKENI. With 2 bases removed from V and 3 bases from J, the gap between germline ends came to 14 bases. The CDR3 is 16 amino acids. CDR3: CASSPRQEGNGNTIYF. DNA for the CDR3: TGTGCCAGCTCACCAAGGCAAGAAGGGAATGGAAACACCATATATTTT. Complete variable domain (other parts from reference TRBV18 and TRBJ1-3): NAGVMQNPRHLVRRRGQEARLRCSPMKGHSHVYWYRQLPEEGLKFMVYLQKENIIDESGMPKERFSAEFPKEGPSILRIQQVVRGDSAAYFCASSPRQEGNGNTIYFGEGSWLTVV.

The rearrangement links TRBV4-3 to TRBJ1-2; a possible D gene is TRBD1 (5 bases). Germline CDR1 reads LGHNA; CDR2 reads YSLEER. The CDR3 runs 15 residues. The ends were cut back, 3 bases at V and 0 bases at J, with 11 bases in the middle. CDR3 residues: CASSQGPGTNYGYTF. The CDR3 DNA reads TGCGCCAGCAGCCAGGGACCGGGAACTAACTATGGCTACACCTTC.

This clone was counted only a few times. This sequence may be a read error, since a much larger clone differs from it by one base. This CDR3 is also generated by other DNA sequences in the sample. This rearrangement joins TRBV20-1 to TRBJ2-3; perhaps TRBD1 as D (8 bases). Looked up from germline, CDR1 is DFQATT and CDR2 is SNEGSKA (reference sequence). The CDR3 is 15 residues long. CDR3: CSAGNRGSGTDTQYF. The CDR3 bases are TGCAGTGCTGGAAACAGGGGGAGCGGGACAGACACGCAGTATTTT.

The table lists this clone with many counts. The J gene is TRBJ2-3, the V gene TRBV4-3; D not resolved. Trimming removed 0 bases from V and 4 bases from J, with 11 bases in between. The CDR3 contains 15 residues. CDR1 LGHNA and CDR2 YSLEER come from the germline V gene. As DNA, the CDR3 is TGCGCCAGCAGCCAAGACAGGCGTCCTTCAGATACGCAGTATTTT. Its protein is CASSQDRRPSDTQYF.

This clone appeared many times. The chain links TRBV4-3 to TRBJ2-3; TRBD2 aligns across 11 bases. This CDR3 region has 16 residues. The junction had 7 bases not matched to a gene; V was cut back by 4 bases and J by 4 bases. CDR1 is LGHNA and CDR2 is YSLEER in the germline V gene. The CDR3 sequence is CASSPTTSGVPDTQYF. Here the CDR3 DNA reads TGCGCCAGCAGCCCAACGACTAGCGGGGTACCAGATACGCAGTATTTT.

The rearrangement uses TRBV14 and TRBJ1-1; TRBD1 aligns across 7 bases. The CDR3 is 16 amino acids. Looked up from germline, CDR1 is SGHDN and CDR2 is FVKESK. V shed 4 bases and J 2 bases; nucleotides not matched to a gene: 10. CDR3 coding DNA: TGTGCCAGCAGCCTATACCCGAGGGGGCTTAACACTGAAGCTTTCTTT. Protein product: CASSLYPRGLNTEAFF.

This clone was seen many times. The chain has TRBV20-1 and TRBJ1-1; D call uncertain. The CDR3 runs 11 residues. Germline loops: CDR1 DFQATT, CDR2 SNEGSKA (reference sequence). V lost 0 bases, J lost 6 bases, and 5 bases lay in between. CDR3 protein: CSARDRPEAFF. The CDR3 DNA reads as TGCAGTGCTAGAGATCGGCCTGAAGCTTTCTTT.

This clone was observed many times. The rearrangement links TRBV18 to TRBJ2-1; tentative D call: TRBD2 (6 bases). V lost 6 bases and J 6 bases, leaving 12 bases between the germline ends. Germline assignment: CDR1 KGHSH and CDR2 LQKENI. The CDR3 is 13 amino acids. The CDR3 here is CASSPGLFNEQFF. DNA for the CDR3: TGTGCCAGCTCCCCGGGACTCTTCAATGAGCAGTTCTTC.

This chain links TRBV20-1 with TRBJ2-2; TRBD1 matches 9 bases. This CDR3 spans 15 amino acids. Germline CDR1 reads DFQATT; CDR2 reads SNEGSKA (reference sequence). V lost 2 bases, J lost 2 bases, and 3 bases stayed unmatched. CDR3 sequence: CSARRGQGNTGELFF. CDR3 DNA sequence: TGCAGTGCTAGAAGGGGACAGGGCAACACCGGGGAGCTGTTTTTT.

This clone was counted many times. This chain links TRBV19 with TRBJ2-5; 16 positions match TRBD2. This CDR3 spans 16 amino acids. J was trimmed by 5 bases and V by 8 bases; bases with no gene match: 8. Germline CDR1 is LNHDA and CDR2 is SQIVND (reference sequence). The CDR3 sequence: CASSSSGLAGGETQYF. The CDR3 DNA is TGTGCCAGTTCGTCGTCGGGACTAGCGGGGGGGGAGACCCAGTACTTC.

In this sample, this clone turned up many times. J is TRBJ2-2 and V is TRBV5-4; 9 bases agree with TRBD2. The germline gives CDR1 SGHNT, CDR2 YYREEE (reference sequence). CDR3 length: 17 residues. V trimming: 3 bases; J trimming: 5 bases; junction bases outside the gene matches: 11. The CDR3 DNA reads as TGTGCCAGCAGCTCGCGGGGGGGAGCCCATAATACCGGGGAGCTGTTTTTT. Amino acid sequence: CASSSRGGAHNTGELFF.